This T cell receptor beta chain was observed in a study of T cell responses to AZD1222 COVID-19 vaccine. Findings of the study overall: The breadth and depth of Spike-specific TCRs increased once two AZD1222 doses had been given. White British ancestry dominated among donors, who included more females, and clonal diversity was possibly underestimated. Only after the peak T cell response were repertoires sampled. At baseline, just five to seven AZD1222 recipients tested seropositive.

In the case of this clone: Antigen unknown.

The CDR3 covers 15 residues. Per germline, CDR1 LGHDT and CDR2 YNNKEL (reference sequence). The V end lost 1 base, the J end lost 5 bases, and 15 bases lay between the germline ends. Repertoires were generated with immunoSEQ multiplex PCR, while TCRdb's copy carries only in-frame clones and drops some. The sample holds about 120,000 clones, 85% to 95% seen once. This receptor was taken from an adult who received the AZD1222 COVID-19 vaccine. The chain uses TRBV3-1 (or the pseudogene TRBV3-2) and TRBJ2-7; a weak D match, TRBD2 (5 bases). The sequencing used peripheral blood, collected 28 days after the second AZD1222 dose. The CDR3: CASSQGKAVGNEQYF. For the CDR3, the DNA is TGTGCCAGCAGCCAAGGAAAAGCGGTGGGGAACGAGCAGTACTTC.